This entry features one T cell receptor beta chain sequence. The antigen is undetermined. The sample comes from a study of cytomegalovirus exposure and HLA in healthy donors. Regarding the study as a whole: According to the study, some 160 TCR beta chains were cytomegalovirus-associated. Most TCRs appeared rarely, but some public TCRs recurred in many donors.

PCR involved 60 Vbeta and 13 Jbeta primers. This table comes from immunoSEQ multiplex PCR, and its TCRdb copy is limited to in-frame clones, with some not included. The sample lists 130,000 to 150,000 clones, roughly 80% occurring once. CDR3 length: 15 amino acids. CDR1 SEHNR and CDR2 FQNEAQ come from the germline V gene (reference sequence). V was pared by 4 bases and J by 7 bases, with 19 bases between. The V and J genes are TRBV7-9 and TRBJ1-2; D might be TRBD1 (5 bases). The specimen sequenced was PBMCs. The clonotype originates from a man in his forties in good health and CMV-seropositive. The CDR3 nucleotides read TGTGCCAGCAGCTCCCTCCGGGGGGTTCACTTTGGCTACACCTTC. Protein product: CASSSLRGVHFGYTF.